The 14 T cell receptor beta chains presented below share a single source sample, sequenced in a study of T cells after yellow fever vaccination. Via MiXCR, TCRdb re-called the 5' RACE reads, giving one row per CDR3 protein. The sample includes hundreds of thousands of distinct CDR3 sequences, roughly a sixth of them seen just once. This specimen consisted of PBMCs, obtained before the yellow fever booster vaccination. The receptors stem from a man younger than 35 who received the YFV17D yellow fever vaccine.

The sample holds a few counts of this clonotype. V is TRBV6-6 and J is TRBJ1-2; TRBD1 agrees at 8 bases. CDR3 length: 15 residues. J lost 4 bases, V lost 2 bases, and 6 bases had no gene match. CDR1 is MNHNY, CDR2 SVGAGI, per germline (reference sequence). The CDR3 DNA reads TGTGCCAGCAGTTACACAGGGGGGAGTAGCTATGGCTACACCTTC. Its protein product is CASSYTGGSSYGYTF.

The chain joins TRBV7-9 to TRBJ2-7; possible D gene TRBD1, 6 bases. CDR1 and CDR2 (germline): SEHNR, FQNEAQ (reference sequence). The length of the CDR3 is 13 residues. V lost 5 bases, J lost 2 bases, and 10 bases lay in between. CDR3 nucleotide sequence: TGTGCCAGCAGCCCAGGGGACCCCTACGAGCAGTACGTC. Translating gives CASSPGDPYEQYV.

This clonotype was observed at least ten times. This chain links TRBV15 with TRBJ2-7; TRBD1 agrees at 7 bases. Trimming at V came to 1 base and at J to 0 bases, leaving 6 bases not matched to a gene. The CDR3 has 16 amino acids. Per germline, CDR1 LNHNV and CDR2 YYDKDF (reference sequence). In DNA form, the CDR3 reads TGTGCCACCAGCAGAGGGGGCAGGGGGTACTCCTACGAGCAGTACGTC. Its protein product is CATSRGGRGYSYEQYV.

This clonotype turned up a few times. This rearrangement joins TRBV30 to TRBJ1-2; D unclear. Germline-derived CDR1 and CDR2 are GTSNPN and SVGIG (reference sequence). V was clipped by 0 bases and J by 3 bases, with 5 bases between them. CDR3 length equals 12 residues. The CDR3 DNA sequence: TGTGCCTGGAGTGTGAGTGACTATGGCTACACCTTC. Its translation is CAWSVSDYGYTF.

This clonotype was seen more than once but under ten times. This chain connects TRBV6-2 or TRBV6-3 to TRBJ2-3; tentative D call: TRBD1 (6 bases). This CDR3 is built from 21 residues. Trimming removed 5 bases at V and 0 bases at J, with 30 bases between. From germline, CDR1 is MNHEY and CDR2 SVGEGT. DNA for the CDR3: TGTGCCAGCAGTACTCCCCCCGTAGGGGCCGCAGGGGCGCTCAGCACAGATACGCAGTATTTT. It encodes CASSTPPVGAAGALSTDTQYF.

This clonotype appeared a few times. The chain couples TRBV6-1 to TRBJ1-6; 10 bases fit TRBD1. CDR3 length: 14 residues. Germline lookup yields CDR1 MNHNS and CDR2 SASEGT. The junction had 4 bases not matched to a gene; V was cut back by 7 bases and J by 7 bases. CDR3 residues: CASKTGGWNSPLHF. The CDR3 DNA reads as TGTGCCAGCAAGACAGGGGGCTGGAATTCACCCCTCCACTTT.

This clonotype was seen at least ten times. J is TRBJ2-7 and V is TRBV9; TRBD1 agrees at 9 bases. Trimming took 4 bases from V and 4 from J; bases not matched to a gene: 9. Looked up from germline, CDR1 is SGDLS and CDR2 is YYNGEE. The CDR3 is 15 amino acids. As DNA, the CDR3 is TGTGCCAGCAGCCCAAGGGACAGGGTACTGTACGAGCAGTACTTC. Protein sequence: CASSPRDRVLYEQYF. Together with reference TRBV9 and TRBJ2-7, the CDR3 gives the full variable domain: DSGVTQTPKHLITATGQRVTLRCSPRSGDLSVYWYQQSLDQGLQFLIQYYNGEERAKGNILERFSAQQFPDLHSELNLSSLELGDSALYFCASSPRDRVLYEQYFGPGTRLTVT.

V is TRBV14 and J is TRBJ1-1, with D uncertain. With 1 base removed from V and 3 bases from J, the gap between germline ends came to 12 bases. The CDR3 is 15 amino acids. Germline CDR1 is SGHDN and CDR2 is FVKESK. The CDR3 loop is CASSQGSPRDTEAFF. DNA of the CDR3: TGTGCCAGCAGCCAAGGGAGCCCCCGCGACACTGAAGCTTTCTTT. The full variable domain, completed using reference TRBV14 and TRBJ1-1, is EAGVTQFPSHSVIEKGQTVTLRCDPISGHDNLYWYRRVMGKEIKFLLHFVKESKQDESGMPNNRFLAERTGGTYSTLKVQPAELEDSGVYFCASSQGSPRDTEAFFGQGTRLTVV.

The chain is built from TRBV7-9 and TRBJ1-2; no clear D gene. V dropped 1 base and J dropped 8 bases, with 8 bases sitting between them. This CDR3 is 12 amino acids long. The germline V gene encodes CDR1 SEHNR and CDR2 FQNEAQ (reference sequence). The CDR3 spells CASSLENHGYTF. The CDR3 coding sequence is TGTGCCAGCAGCTTAGAAAACCACGGCTACACCTTC.

This clonotype was counted between two and nine times. This rearrangement joins TRBV27 to TRBJ2-2; 8 bases are shared with TRBD2. CDR1 MNHEY and CDR2 SMNVEV come from the germline V gene (reference sequence). The ends lost 7 bases at V and 1 base at J; junction bases unmatched: 11. The CDR3 totals 17 residues. CDR3 loop: CASTTSPLAGNTGELFF. The CDR3 bases are TGTGCCAGCACCACCTCCCCCCTAGCGGGGAACACCGGGGAGCTGTTTTTT.

The chain combines TRBV10-3 with TRBJ1-3, with 9 bases matching TRBD1. V was pared by 10 bases and J by 0 bases, with 13 bases of the junction left unmatched. Germline V gives CDR1 ENHRY, CDR2 SYGVKD. CDR3 length: 17 amino acids. CDR3 in DNA: TGTGCCAGCGGGGACAGGGACCAAAGCTACTCTGGAAACACCATATATTTT. This sequence encodes CASGDRDQSYSGNTIYF.

In this sample, this clonotype turned up a few times. The chain is built from TRBV9 and TRBJ1-4, with a possible D match to TRBD1 (5 bases). Trimming took off 3 bases at V and 6 bases at J, with 15 bases between the two ends. Germline V gene sequence: CDR1 SGDLS, CDR2 YYNGEE. The CDR3 covers 15 residues. CDR3 protein: CASSGRPGGDEKLFF. The CDR3 coding sequence is TGTGCCAGCAGCGGCCGCCCAGGAGGGGATGAAAAACTGTTTTTT. Combining the CDR3 with reference TRBV9 and TRBJ1-4 gives the whole variable domain DSGVTQTPKHLITATGQRVTLRCSPRSGDLSVYWYQQSLDQGLQFLIQYYNGEERAKGNILERFSAQQFPDLHSELNLSSLELGDSALYFCASSGRPGGDEKLFFGSGTQLSVL.

The chain couples TRBV18 to TRBJ2-5; D is uncertain. Germline V gene data show CDR1 as KGHSH and CDR2 as LQKENI. Trimming removed 2 bases at V and 4 bases at J, with 11 bases between. The CDR3 runs to 14 residues. CDR3 residues: CASSPGSKGETQYF. The CDR3 coding sequence is TGTGCCAGCTCACCAGGGTCGAAGGGAGAGACCCAGTACTTC.

The chain couples TRBV24-1 to TRBJ2-1; TRBD2 aligns across 12 bases. J lost 6 bases, V lost 6 bases, and 5 bases had no gene match. Looked up from germline, CDR1 is KGHDR and CDR2 is SFDVKD. The CDR3 covers 15 residues. The chain's CDR3 is CATSTPSGGANEQFF. The CDR3 DNA reads TGTGCCACCAGTACTCCTAGCGGGGGGGCCAATGAGCAGTTCTTC.